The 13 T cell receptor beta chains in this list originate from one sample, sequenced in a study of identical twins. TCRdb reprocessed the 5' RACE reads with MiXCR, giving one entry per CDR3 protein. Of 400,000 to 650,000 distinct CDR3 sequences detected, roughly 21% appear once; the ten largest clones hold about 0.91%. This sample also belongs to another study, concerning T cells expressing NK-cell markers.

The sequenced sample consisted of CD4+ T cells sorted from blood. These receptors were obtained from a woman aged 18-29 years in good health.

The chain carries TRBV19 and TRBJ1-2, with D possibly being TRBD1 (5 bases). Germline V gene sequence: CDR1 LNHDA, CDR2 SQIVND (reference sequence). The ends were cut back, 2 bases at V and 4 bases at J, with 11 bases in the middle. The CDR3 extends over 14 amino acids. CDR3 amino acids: CASSILGEVYGYTF. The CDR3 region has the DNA TGTGCCAGTAGTATACTGGGGGAAGTCTATGGCTACACCTTC.

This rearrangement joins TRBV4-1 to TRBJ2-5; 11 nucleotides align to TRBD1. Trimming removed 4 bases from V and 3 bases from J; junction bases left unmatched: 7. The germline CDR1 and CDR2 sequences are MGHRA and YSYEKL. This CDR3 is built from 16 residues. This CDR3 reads CASSRGTGQGEETQYF. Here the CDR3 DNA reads TGCGCCAGCAGCCGGGGAACGGGACAGGGGGAAGAGACCCAGTACTTC.

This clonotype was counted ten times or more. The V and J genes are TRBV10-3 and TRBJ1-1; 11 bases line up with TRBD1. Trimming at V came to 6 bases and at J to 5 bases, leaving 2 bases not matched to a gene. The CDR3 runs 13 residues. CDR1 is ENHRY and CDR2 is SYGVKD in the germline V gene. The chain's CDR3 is CAIRGQGVTEAFF. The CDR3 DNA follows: TGTGCCATCAGGGGACAGGGGGTAACTGAAGCTTTCTTT.

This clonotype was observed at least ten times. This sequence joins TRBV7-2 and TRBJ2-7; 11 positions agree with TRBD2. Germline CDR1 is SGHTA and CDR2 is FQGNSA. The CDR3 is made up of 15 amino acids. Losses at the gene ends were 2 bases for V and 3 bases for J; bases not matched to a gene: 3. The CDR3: CASSLRLAGIYEQYF. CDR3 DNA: TGTGCCAGCAGCTTACGACTAGCGGGAATCTACGAGCAGTACTTC.

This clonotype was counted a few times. This CDR3 reads CSARTSAKETQYF. The DNA of the CDR3 is TGCAGTGCCCGGACTAGCGCAAAAGAGACCCAGTACTTC. V gene TRBV20-1 combines with J gene TRBJ2-5, with TRBD2 identical over 9 bases. Germline CDR1 reads DFQATT; CDR2 reads SNEGSKA (reference sequence). This CDR3 has 13 residues. Trimming removed 6 bases from V and 3 bases from J; junction bases left unmatched: 5.

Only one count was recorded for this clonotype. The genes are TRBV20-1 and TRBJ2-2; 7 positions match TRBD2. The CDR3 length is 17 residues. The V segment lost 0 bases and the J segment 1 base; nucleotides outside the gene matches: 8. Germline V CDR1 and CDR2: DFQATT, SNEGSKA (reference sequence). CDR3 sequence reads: CSARDAQKRGNTGELFF. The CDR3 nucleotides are TGCAGTGCTAGAGATGCCCAAAAGCGGGGGAACACCGGGGAGCTGTTTTTT.

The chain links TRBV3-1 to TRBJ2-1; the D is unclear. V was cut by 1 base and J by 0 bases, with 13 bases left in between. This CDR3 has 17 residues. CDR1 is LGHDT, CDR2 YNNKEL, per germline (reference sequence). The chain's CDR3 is CASSQVFRASSYNEQFF. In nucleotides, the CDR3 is TGTGCCAGCAGCCAAGTGTTCCGGGCCTCCTCCTACAATGAGCAGTTCTTC.

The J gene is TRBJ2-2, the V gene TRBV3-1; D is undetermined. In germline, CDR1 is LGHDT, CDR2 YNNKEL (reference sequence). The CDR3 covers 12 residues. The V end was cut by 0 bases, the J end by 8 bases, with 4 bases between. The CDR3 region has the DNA TGTGCCAGCAGCCAAGAAATTGGGGAGCTGTTTTTT. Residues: CASSQEIGELFF.

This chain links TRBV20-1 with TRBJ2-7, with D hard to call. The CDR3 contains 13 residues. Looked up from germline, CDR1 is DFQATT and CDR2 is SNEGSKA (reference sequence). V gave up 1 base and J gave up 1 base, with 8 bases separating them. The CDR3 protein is CSARVTGSYEQYF. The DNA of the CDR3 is TGCAGTGCTAGAGTCACGGGTTCCTACGAGCAGTACTTC.

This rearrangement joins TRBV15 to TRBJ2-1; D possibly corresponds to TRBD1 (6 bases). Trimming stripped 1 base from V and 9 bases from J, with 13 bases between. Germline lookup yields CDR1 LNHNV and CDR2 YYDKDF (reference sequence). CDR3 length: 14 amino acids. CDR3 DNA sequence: TGTGCCACCAGCAGAGGAGTCAGGGGTTCTGAGCAGTTCTTC. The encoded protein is CATSRGVRGSEQFF.

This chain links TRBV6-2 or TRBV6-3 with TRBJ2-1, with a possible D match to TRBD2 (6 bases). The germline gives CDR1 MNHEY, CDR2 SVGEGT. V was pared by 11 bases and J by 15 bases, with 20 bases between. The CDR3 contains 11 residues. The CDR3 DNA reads TGTGCCGTTAGAGGGACTGGGAACGGGTTCTTC. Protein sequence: CAVRGTGNGFF.

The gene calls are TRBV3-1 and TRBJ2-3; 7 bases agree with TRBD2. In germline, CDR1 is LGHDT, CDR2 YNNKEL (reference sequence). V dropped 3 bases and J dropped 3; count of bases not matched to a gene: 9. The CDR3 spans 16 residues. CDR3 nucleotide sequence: TGTGCCAGCAGCCACCCCGGCGCGGGGGTTACAGATACGCAGTATTTT. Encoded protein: CASSHPGAGVTDTQYF.

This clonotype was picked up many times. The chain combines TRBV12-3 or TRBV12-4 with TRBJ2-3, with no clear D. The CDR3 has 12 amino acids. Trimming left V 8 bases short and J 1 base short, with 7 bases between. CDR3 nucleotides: TGTGCCAGCGGTTCGCGCACAGATACGCAGTATTTT. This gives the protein CASGSRTDTQYF.